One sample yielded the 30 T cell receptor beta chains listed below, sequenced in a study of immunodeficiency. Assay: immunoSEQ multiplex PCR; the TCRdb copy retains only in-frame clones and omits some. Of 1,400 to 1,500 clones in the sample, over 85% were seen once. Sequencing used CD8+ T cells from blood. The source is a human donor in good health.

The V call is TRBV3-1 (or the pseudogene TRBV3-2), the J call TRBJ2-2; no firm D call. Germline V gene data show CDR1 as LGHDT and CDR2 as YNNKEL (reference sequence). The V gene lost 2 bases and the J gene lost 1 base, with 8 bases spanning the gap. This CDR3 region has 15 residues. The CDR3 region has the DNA TGTGCCAGCAGCCAATCCTCAGGGAACACCGGGGAGCTGTTTTTT. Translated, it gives CASSQSSGNTGELFF.

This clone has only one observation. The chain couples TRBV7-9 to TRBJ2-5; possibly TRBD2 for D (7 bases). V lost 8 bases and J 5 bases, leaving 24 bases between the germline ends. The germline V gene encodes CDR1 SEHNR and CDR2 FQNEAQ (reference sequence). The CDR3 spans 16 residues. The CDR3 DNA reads TGTGCCAGCTGTCCCGAGGGGGGGCCGGAGAGGGAGACCCAGTACTTC. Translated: CASCPEGGPERETQYF.

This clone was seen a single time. The CDR3 is CATSDTRDRPETQYF. The CDR3 DNA follows: TGTGCCACCAGTGATACCAGGGACAGGCCGGAGACCCAGTACTTC. The rearrangement uses TRBV24-1 and TRBJ2-5; 8 bases line up with TRBD1. This CDR3 comprises 15 residues. V was pared by 3 bases and J by 5 bases, with 7 bases of the junction left unmatched. Germline V lookup: CDR1 KGHDR, CDR2 SFDVKD.

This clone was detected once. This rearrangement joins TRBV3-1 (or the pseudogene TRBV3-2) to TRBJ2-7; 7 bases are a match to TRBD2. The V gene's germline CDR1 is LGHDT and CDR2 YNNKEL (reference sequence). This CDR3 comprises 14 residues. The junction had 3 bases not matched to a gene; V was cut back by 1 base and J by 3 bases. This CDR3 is CASSQGSGDYEQYF. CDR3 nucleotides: TGTGCCAGCAGCCAAGGGAGCGGGGACTACGAGCAGTACTTC.

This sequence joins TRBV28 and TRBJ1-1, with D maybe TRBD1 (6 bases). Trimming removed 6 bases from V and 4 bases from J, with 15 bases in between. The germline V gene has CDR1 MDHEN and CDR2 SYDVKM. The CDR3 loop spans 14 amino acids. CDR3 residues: CASSNRVSFTEAFF. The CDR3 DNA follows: TGTGCCAGCAGCAACAGGGTTAGTTTCACTGAAGCTTTCTTT.

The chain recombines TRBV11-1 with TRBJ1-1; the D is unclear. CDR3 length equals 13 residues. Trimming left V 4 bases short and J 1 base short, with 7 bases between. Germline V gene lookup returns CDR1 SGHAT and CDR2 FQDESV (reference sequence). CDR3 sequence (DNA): TGTGCCAGCAGCTCAGACGGGAACACTGAAGCTTTCTTT. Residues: CASSSDGNTEAFF.

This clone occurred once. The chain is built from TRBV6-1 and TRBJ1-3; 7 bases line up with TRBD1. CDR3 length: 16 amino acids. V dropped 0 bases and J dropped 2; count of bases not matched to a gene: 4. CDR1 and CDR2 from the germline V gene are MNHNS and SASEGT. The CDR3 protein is CASSEATGAAGNTIYF. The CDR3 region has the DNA TGTGCCAGCAGTGAAGCAACAGGGGCAGCTGGAAACACCATATATTTT.

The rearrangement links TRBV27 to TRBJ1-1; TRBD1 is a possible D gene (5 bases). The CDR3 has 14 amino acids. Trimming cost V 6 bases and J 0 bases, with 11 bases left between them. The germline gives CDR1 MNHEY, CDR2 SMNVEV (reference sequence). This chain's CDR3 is CASSAGGMNTEAFF. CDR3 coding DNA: TGTGCCAGCAGCGCGGGGGGAATGAACACTGAAGCTTTCTTT.

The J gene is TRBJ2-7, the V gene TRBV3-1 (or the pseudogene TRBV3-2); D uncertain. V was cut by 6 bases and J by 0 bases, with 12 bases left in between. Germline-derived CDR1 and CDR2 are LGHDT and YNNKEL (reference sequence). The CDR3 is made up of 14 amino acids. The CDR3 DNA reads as TGTGCCAGCAGTCCCATTACTAACTCCTACGAGCAGTACTTC. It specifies CASSPITNSYEQYF.

The DNA for the CDR3 is TGTGCCAGCAGCTTGGGAAGGGGGGACTACGAGCAGTACTTC. Amino acids: CASSLGRGDYEQYF. The V call is TRBV5-4, the J call TRBJ2-7; D could derive from TRBD1 or TRBD2 (6 bases each). V was pared by 0 bases and J by 3 bases, with 10 bases between. The CDR3 is 14 amino acids. CDR1 and CDR2 (germline): SGHNT, YYREEE (reference sequence).

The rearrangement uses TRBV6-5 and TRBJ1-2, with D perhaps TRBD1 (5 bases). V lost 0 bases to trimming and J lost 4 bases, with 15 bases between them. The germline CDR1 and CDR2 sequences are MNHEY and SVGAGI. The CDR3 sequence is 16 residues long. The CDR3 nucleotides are TGTGCCAGCAGTTACTCGGGAGACGGGACCTCCTATGGCTACACCTTC. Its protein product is CASSYSGDGTSYGYTF.

Written as DNA, the CDR3 is TGTGCCACCAGCAGAGGGGGGACCGGGGAGCTGTTTTTT. Protein: CATSRGGTGELFF. This chain joins TRBV15 and TRBJ2-2; tentatively, D is TRBD1 or TRBD2 (5 bases each). The V gene lost 1 base and the J gene lost 5 bases, with 5 bases spanning the gap. The CDR3 runs to 13 residues. Per germline, CDR1 LNHNV and CDR2 YYDKDF (reference sequence).

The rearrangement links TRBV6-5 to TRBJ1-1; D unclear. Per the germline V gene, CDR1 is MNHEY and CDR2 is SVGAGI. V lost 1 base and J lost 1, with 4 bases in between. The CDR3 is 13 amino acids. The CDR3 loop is CASSYWGNTEAFF. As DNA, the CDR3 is TGTGCCAGCAGTTACTGGGGGAACACTGAAGCTTTCTTT.

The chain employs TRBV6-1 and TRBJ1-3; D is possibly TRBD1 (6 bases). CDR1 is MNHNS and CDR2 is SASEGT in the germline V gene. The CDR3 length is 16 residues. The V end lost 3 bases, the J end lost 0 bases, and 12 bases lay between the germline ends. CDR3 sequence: CASSDPGQISGNTIYF. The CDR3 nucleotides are TGTGCCAGCAGTGACCCCGGACAGATCTCTGGAAACACCATATATTTT.

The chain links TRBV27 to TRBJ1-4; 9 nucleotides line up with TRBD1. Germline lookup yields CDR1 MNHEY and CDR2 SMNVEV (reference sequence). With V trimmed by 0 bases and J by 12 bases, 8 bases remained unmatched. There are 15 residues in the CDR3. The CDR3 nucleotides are TGTGCCAGCAGTTTATCGGGGGACAGGGCAAAAGAACTGTTTTTT. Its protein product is CASSLSGDRAKELFF.

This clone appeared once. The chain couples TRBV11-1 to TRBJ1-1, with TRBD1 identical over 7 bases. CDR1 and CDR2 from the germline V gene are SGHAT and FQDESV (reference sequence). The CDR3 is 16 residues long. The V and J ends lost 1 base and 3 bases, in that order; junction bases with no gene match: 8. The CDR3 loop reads CASSLVRGPSYTEAFF. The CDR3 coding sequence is TGTGCCAGCAGCTTAGTGAGGGGGCCGTCATACACTGAAGCTTTCTTT.

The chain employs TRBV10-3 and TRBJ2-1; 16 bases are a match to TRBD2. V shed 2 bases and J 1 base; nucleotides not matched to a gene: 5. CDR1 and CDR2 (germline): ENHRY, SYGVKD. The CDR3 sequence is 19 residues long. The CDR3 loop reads CAISETGLAGGRSYNEQFF. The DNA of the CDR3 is TGTGCCATCAGTGAGACGGGACTAGCGGGGGGGCGGTCCTACAATGAGCAGTTCTTC.

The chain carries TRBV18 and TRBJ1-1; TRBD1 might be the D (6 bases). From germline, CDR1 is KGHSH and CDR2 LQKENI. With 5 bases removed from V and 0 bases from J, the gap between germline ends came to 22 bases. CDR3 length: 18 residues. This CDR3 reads CASSSIPGAWGLNTEAFF. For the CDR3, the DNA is TGTGCCAGCTCATCAATACCGGGGGCATGGGGTTTGAACACTGAAGCTTTCTTT.

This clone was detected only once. The DNA of the CDR3 is TGCAGTGCTACCGACGCCTACGAGCAGTACTTC. As protein: CSATDAYEQYF. V is TRBV20-1 and J is TRBJ2-7; D remains unclear. CDR1 DFQATT and CDR2 SNEGSKA come from the germline V gene (reference sequence). The V gene lost 4 bases and the J gene lost 2 bases, with 6 bases spanning the gap. This CDR3 is built from 11 residues.

The CDR3 loop is CAWSVLGRESPTEAFF. The DNA for the CDR3 is TGTGCCTGGAGTGTACTGGGCAGGGAGAGCCCCACTGAAGCTTTCTTT. This chain links TRBV30 with TRBJ1-1; weak D call: TRBD1 (5 bases). V gave up 0 bases and J gave up 4 bases, with 18 bases separating them. The CDR3 covers 16 residues. Germline values: CDR1 GTSNPN, CDR2 SVGIG (reference sequence).

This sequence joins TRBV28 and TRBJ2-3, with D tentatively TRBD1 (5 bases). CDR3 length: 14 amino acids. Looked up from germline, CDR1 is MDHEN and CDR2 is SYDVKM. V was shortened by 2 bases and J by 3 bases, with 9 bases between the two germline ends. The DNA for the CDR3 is TGTGCCAGCAGTTTAGGGGCTGGAACAGATACGCAGTATTTT. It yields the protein CASSLGAGTDTQYF.

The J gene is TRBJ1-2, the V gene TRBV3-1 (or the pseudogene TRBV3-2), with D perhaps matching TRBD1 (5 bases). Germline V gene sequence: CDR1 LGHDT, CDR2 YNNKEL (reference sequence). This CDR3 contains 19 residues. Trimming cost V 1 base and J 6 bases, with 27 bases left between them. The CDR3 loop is CASSQGVIGGIGSWDGYTF. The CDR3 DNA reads TGTGCCAGCAGCCAAGGTGTAATTGGGGGAATCGGTAGTTGGGATGGCTACACCTTC.

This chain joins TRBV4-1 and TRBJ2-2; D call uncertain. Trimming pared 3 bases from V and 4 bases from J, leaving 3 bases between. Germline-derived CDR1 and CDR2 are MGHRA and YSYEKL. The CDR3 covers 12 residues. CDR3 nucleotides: TGCGCCAGCAGCCATCCCACCGGGGAGCTGTTTTTT. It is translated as CASSHPTGELFF.

The chain's CDR3 is CASKDSYEQYF. Here the CDR3 DNA reads TGCGCCAGCAAGGACTCCTACGAGCAGTACTTC. V and J are TRBV5-1 and TRBJ2-7; the D is unclear. V lost 6 bases, J lost 0 bases, and 4 bases lay in between. Germline CDR1 SGHRS, CDR2 YFSETQ. The CDR3 extends over 11 amino acids.

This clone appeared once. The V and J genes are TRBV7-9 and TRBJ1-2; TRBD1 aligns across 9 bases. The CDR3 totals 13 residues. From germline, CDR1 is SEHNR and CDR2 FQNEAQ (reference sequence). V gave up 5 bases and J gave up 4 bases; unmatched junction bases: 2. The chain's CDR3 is CASSPTGGYGYTF. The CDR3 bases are TGTGCCAGCAGCCCGACAGGGGGCTATGGCTACACCTTC.

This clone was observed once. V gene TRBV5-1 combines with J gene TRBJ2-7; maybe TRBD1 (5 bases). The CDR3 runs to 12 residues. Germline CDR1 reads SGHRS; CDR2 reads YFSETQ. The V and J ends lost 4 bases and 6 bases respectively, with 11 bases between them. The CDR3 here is CASSATGGEQYF. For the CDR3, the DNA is TGCGCCAGCAGCGCCACAGGTGGCGAGCAGTACTTC.

In DNA form, the CDR3 reads TGCAGCGTTGACAGGGGGATGCCCCAGCATTTT. Translation gives CSVDRGMPQHF. This chain joins TRBV29-1 and TRBJ1-5; TRBD1 aligns across 7 bases. V lost 3 bases and J lost 9; bases outside the gene matches: 2. The CDR3 consists of 11 residues. CDR1 and CDR2 (germline): SQVTM, ANQGSEA. Complete variable domain (other parts from reference TRBV29-1 and TRBJ1-5): SAVISQKPSRDICQRGTSLTIQCQVDSQVTMMFWYRQQPGQSLTLIATANQGSEATYESGFVIDKFPISRPNLTFSTLTVSNMSPEDSSIYLCSVDRGMPQHFGDGTRLSIL.

This chain's CDR3 is CASSLGTGGYEQYF. The CDR3 DNA sequence: TGTGCCAGCAGCTTAGGCACAGGGGGTTACGAGCAGTACTTC. The chain recombines TRBV5-4 with TRBJ2-7; TRBD1 agrees at 8 bases. This CDR3 is 14 amino acids long. Trimming at V came to 2 bases and at J to 4 bases, leaving 5 bases not matched to a gene. Germline V gives CDR1 SGHNT, CDR2 YYREEE (reference sequence).

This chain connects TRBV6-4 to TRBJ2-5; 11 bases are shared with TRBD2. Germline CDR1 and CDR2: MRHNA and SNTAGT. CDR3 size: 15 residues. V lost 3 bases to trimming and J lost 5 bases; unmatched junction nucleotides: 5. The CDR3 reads CASSELAGEAETQYF. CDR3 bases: TGTGCCAGCAGTGAACTAGCGGGAGAGGCGGAGACCCAGTACTTC.

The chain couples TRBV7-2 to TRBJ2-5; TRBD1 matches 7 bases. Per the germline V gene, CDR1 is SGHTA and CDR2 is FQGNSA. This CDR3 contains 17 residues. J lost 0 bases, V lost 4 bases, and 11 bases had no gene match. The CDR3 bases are TGTGCCAGCAGCTATACGAACAGGGGACAGTACCAAGAGACCCAGTACTTC. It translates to CASSYTNRGQYQETQYF.